Presented here are 6 T cell receptor beta chains from one specimen sequenced in a study of blood T cell repertoires in COVID-19. Produced via immunoSEQ multiplex PCR; TCRdb's table is partial and in-frame only. The table lists fewer than 200,000 clones, 88% of them singletons, with roughly 8.9% in the top ten. The sequenced sample consisted of PBMCs or T cells enriched from blood (not recorded which). The receptors were sampled from a woman aged 18-29 years who had recovered from COVID-19.

J is TRBJ1-1 and V is TRBV20-1, with D unresolved. V lost 4 bases, J lost 1 base, and 4 bases lay in between. The CDR3 length is 11 residues. Germline V gives CDR1 DFQATT, CDR2 SNEGSKA (reference sequence). CDR3 loop: CSANKNTEAFF. CDR3 coding DNA: TGCAGTGCTAATAAGAACACTGAAGCTTTCTTT.

V and J are TRBV6-5 and TRBJ2-7; 8 bases agree with TRBD1. This CDR3 is 14 amino acids long. Germline loops: CDR1 MNHEY, CDR2 SVGAGI. V trimming: 4 bases; J trimming: 5 bases; junction bases outside the gene matches: 7. The CDR3 nucleotides read TGTGCCAGCAGTTTATCCAGGGGGCGGGACGAGCAGTACTTC. Its translation: CASSLSRGRDEQYF.

This clone came up many times. The chain is built from TRBV6-4 and TRBJ2-1; 10 bases align to TRBD2. CDR3 length: 15 residues. The V segment lost 4 bases and the J segment 0 bases; nucleotides outside the gene matches: 0. Per germline, CDR1 MRHNA and CDR2 SNTAGT. CDR3 nucleotides: TGTGCCAGCAGTGCTAGCGGGGGCTCCTACAATGAGCAGTTCTTC. It codes for CASSASGGSYNEQFF.

J is TRBJ1-5 and V is TRBV4-1, with D possibly being TRBD1 (5 bases). This CDR3 spans 14 amino acids. Between the trimmed V and J ends, which lost 10 bases and 2 bases, there was a span of 15 bases. Germline CDR1 is MGHRA and CDR2 is YSYEKL. CDR3 in amino acids: CATRVTKGNQPQHF. The CDR3 DNA is TGCGCCACCAGGGTAACTAAGGGCAATCAGCCCCAGCATTTT.

The V gene is TRBV6-5, the J gene TRBJ1-2, with a weak D call TRBD1 (5 bases). The V end lost 5 bases, the J end lost 2 bases, and 9 bases lay between the germline ends. Per germline, CDR1 MNHEY and CDR2 SVGAGI. This CDR3 is 13 amino acids long. Written as DNA, the CDR3 is TGTGCCAGCAGTCCGACAGAAAACTATGGCTACACCTTC. Translation gives CASSPTENYGYTF.

The chain carries TRBV7-8 and TRBJ1-1; unclear D gene. V dropped 5 bases and J dropped 0 bases, with 13 bases sitting between them. The CDR3 totals 15 residues. From germline, CDR1 is SGHVS and CDR2 FQNEAQ. The CDR3 DNA reads TGTGCCAGCAGCCAATTTGGCACCCTGAACACTGAAGCTTTCTTT. Translating gives CASSQFGTLNTEAFF.